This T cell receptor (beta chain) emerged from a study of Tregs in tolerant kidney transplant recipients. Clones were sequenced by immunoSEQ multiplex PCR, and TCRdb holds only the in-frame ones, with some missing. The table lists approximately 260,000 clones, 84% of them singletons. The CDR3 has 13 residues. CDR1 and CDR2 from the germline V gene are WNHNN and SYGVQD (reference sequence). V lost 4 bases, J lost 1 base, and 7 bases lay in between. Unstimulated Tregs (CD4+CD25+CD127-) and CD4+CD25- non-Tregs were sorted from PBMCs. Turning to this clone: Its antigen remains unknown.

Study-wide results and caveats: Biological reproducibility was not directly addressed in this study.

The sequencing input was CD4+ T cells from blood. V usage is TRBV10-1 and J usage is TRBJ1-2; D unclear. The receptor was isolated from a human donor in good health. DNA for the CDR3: TGCGCCAGCAGTGTTGACTATAACTATGGCTACACCTTC. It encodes CASSVDYNYGYTF.